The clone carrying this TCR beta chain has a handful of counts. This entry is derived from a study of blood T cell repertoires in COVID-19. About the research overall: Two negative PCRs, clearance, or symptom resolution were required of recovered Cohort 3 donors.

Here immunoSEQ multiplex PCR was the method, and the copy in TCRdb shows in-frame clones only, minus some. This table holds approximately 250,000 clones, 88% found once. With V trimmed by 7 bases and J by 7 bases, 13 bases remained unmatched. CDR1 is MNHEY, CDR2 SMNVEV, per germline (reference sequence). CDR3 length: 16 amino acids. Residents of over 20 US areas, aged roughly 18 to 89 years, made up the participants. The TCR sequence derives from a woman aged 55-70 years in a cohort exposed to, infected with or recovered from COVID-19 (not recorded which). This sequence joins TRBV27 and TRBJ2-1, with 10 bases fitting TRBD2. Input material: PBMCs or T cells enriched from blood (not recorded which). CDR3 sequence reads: CASTASGRASRNEQFF. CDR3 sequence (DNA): TGTGCCAGCACCGCAAGCGGGAGGGCCTCTCGAAATGAGCAGTTCTTC.